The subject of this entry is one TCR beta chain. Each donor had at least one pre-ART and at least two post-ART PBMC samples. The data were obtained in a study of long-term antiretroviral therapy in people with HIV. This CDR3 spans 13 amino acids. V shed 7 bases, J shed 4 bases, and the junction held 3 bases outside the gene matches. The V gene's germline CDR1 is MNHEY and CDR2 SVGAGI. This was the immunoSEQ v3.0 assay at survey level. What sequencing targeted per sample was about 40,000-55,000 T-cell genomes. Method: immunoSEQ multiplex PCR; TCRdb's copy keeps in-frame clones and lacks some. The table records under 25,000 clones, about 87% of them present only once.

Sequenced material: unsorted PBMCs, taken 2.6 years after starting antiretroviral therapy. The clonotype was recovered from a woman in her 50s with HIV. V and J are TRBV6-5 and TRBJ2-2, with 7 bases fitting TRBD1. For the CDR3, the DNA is TGTGCCAGCAACCGACAGGGCACCGGGGAGCTGTTTTTT. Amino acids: CASNRQGTGELFF.